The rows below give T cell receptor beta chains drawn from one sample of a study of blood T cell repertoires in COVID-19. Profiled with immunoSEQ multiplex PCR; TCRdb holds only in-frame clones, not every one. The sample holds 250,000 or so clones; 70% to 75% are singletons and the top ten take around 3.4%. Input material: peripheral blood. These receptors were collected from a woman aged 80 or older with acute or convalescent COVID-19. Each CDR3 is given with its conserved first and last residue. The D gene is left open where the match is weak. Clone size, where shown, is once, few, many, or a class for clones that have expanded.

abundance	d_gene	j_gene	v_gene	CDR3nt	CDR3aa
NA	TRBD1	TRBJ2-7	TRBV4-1	TGCGCCAGCAGCTTAAGGACAGGGGGAATCTACGAGCAGTACTTC	CASSLRTGGIYEQYF
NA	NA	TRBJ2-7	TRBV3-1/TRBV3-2	TGTGCCAGCAGCCAAGAAGGAGGAGGGCGCGAGCAGTACTTC	CASSQEGGGREQYF
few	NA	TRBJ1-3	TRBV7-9	TGTGCCAGCAGCTTCGGAGACAGAACCACCTCTGGAAACACCATATATTTT	CASSFGDRTTSGNTIYF
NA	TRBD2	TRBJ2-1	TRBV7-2	TGTGCCAGCAGCTGGACTAGCGGGGTCGAGCAGTTCTTC	CASSWTSGVEQFF
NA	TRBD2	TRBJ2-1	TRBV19	TGTGCCAGTAGTCCCGGGACTAGCGGGAGTATCTATGAGCAGTTCTTC	CASSPGTSGSIYEQFF
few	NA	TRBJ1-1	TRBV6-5	TGTGCCAGCAGTCAGGGTACCAGGGGAGCTTTCTTT	CASSQGTRGAFF
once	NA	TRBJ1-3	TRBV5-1	TGCGCCAGCAGACAGGGATATATGGGCTCTGGAAACACCATATATTTT	CASRQGYMGSGNTIYF
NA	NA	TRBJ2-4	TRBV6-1	TGTGCCAGCAGTGACAGGGATGGGTTGTGGGTAGCCAAAAACATTCAGTACTTC	CASSDRDGLWVAKNIQYF
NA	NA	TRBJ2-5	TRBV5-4	TGTGCCAGCAGCTTAGATACGATAGCGGAGACCCAGTACTTC	CASSLDTIAETQYF
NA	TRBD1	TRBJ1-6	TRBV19	TGTGCCAGTAGCCGGACGACAGGGCGCAATTCACCCCTCCACTTT	CASSRTTGRNSPLHF
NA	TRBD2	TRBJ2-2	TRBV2	TGTGCCAGCACGAGAGGCGGGACTACCCGCACCGGGGAGCTGTTTTTT	CASTRGGTTRTGELFF
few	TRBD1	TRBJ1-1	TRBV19	TGTGCCAGTAGTAACAGGGGGCTGGCTTTCTTT	CASSNRGLAFF
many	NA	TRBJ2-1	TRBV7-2	TGTGCCAGCAGTCCACAGAACTCCTACAATGAGCAGTTCTTC	CASSPQNSYNEQFF
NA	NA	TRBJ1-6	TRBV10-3	TGTGCCATCAGCCTTGAGACAGGCCTCAATTCACCCCTCCACTTT	CAISLETGLNSPLHF
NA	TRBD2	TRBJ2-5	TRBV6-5	TGTGCCACCTCAGGACTAGCGGGGGTCCAAGAGACCCAGTACTTC	CATSGLAGVQETQYF
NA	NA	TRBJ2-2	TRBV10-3	TGTGCCATTAAACAGGGGAACACCGGGGAGCTGTTTTTT	CAIKQGNTGELFF
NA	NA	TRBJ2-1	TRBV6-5	TGTGCCAGCTATCGACAGCCCAATGAGCAGTTCTTC	CASYRQPNEQFF
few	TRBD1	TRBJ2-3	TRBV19	TGTGCCAGTAACAGCGGGACAGGGCGAGATACGCAGTATTTT	CASNSGTGRDTQYF
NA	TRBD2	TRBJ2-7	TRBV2	TGTGCCAGCCACAGAACTAGCGGGACCTACGAGCAGTACTTC	CASHRTSGTYEQYF
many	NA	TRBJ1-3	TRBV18	TGTGCCAGCTCACCAGCGGTCAGCTCTGGAAACACCATATATTTT	CASSPAVSSGNTIYF
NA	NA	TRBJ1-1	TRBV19	TGTGCCGGGCAACACCCGGGACAAAGGACGAACACTGAAGCTTTCTTT	CAGQHPGQRTNTEAFF
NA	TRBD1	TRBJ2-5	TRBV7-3	TGTGCCAGCAGCCGAACAGGGGGCATGTTGGAGACCCAGTACTTC	CASSRTGGMLETQYF
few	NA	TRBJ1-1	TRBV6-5	TGTGCCAGCAGCCTGACAGCGACGAACACTGAAGCTTTCTTT	CASSLTATNTEAFF
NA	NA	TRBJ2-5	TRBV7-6	TGTGCCAGCAGCGCCCGACAGGTCAACCAAGAGACCCAGTACTTC	CASSARQVNQETQYF
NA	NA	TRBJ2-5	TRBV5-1	TGCGCCAGCAGCTTGTTTGGGGCAAAAGAGACCCAGTACTTC	CASSLFGAKETQYF
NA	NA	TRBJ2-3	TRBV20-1	TGCAGTGCTAGAAAGGGGGATACGCAGTATTTT	CSARKGDTQYF
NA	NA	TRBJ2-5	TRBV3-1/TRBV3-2	TGTGCCAGCAGCCAGTTCCAGGGTGGCGAGACCCAGTACTTC	CASSQFQGGETQYF
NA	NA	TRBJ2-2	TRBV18	TGTGCCAGCTCACCTCAAGCTCAAGGGGAGCTGTTTTTT	CASSPQAQGELFF
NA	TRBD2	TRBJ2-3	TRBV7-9	TGTGCCAGCAGAGACATAGCGGGATGGGGGGATACGCAGTATTTT	CASRDIAGWGDTQYF
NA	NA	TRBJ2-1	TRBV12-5	TGTGCTAGTGGTTTGGAAACAGGAGACAATGAGCAGTTCTTC	CASGLETGDNEQFF
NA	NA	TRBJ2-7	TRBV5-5	TGTGCCAGCAGCTTCTCCAACCTCGGCGAGCAGTACTTC	CASSFSNLGEQYF
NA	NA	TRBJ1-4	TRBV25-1	TGTGCCAGCAGGCAAAGTACAGGGCTCTTTGAAAAACTGTTTTTT	CASRQSTGLFEKLFF
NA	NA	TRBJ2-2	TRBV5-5	TGTGCCAGCAGCGCACAGGGAAGGTACACCGGGGAGCTGTTTTTT	CASSAQGRYTGELFF
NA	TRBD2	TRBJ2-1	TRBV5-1	TGCGCCAGCAGGGGGACTAGCGGGGGCCCGAGCTCCTACAATGAGCAGTTCTTC	CASRGTSGGPSSYNEQFF
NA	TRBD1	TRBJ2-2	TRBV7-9	TGTGCCAGCAGATCAGGGGGCAACACCGGGGAGCTGTTTTTT	CASRSGGNTGELFF
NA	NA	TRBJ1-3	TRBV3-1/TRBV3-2	TGTGCCAGCAGCCAATTACAGGGTTGGGACACCATATATTTT	CASSQLQGWDTIYF
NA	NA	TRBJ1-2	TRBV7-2	TGTGCCAGCAGACCTGACAGCGCCTCTGTCTATGGCTACACCTTC	CASRPDSASVYGYTF
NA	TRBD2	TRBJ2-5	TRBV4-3	TGCGCCAGCAGCCAAACAAGCGGGGGGGCTGGAGAGACCCAGTACTTC	CASSQTSGGAGETQYF
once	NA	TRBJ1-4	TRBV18	TGTGCCAGCTCATTTACGGGTCCTCCAAATGAAAAACTGTTTTTT	CASSFTGPPNEKLFF
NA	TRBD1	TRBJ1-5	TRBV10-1	TGCGCCAGCAGTGACCCAGGGGGCTGTAGCAATCAGCCCCAGCATTTT	CASSDPGGCSNQPQHF
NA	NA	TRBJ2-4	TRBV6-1	TGTGCCAGCAGTGACGGACAACTAGCCAAAAACATTCAGTACTTC	CASSDGQLAKNIQYF
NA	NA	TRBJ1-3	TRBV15	TGTGCCACCAGCAGACAAGGACAGTCCATTGGAAACACCATATATTTT	CATSRQGQSIGNTIYF
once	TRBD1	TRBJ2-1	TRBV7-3	TGTGCCAGCAGCTTAGGGACAGGGCGCAATGAGCAGTTCTTC	CASSLGTGRNEQFF
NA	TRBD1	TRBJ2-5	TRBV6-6	TGTGCCAGCAGTTACTCGACAGGGCTCGAGACCCAGTACTTC	CASSYSTGLETQYF
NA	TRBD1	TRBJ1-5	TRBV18	TGTGCCAGCCGACAGGGTAGCAATCAGCCCCAGCATTTT	CASRQGSNQPQHF
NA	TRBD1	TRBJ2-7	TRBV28	TGTGCCAGCACCCGACCCGGGACAGGGCTGGGGGAGCAGTACTTC	CASTRPGTGLGEQYF
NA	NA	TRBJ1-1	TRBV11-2	TGTGCCAGCAGCTTTGCCCAAGGGGGGGGGAACACTGAAGCTTTCTTT	CASSFAQGGGNTEAFF
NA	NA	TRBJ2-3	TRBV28	TGTGCCAGCAGTTTCCCACCGACCCCATCGGGACACACAGATACGCAGTATTTT	CASSFPPTPSGHTDTQYF
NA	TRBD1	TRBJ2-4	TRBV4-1	TGCGCCAGCAGCCAAGATCTAACAGGGGATGTAGCCAAAAACATTCAGTACTTC	CASSQDLTGDVAKNIQYF
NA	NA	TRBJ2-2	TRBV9	TGTGCCAGCAATGGGGTCACAGGGTCAAACACCGGGGAGCTGTTTTTT	CASNGVTGSNTGELFF
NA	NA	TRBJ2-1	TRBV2	TGTGCCAGCGTCGGGCTGTCCGGGAGACGGAATGAGCAGTTCTTC	CASVGLSGRRNEQFF
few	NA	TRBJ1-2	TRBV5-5	TGTGCCAGCAGCCCCATTTCCGGGGGATATTATGGCTACACCTTC	CASSPISGGYYGYTF
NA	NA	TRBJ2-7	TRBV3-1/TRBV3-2	TGTGCCAGCAGCCAAGGAAGGCTTAGGGGTGGGTACGAGCAGTACTTC	CASSQGRLRGGYEQYF
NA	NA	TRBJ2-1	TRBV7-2	TGTGCCAGCAGTCCCACAGTTAATGAGCAGTTCTTC	CASSPTVNEQFF
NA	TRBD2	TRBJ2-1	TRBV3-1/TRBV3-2	TGTGCCAGCAGCCAAGGGACTAGCGGGGGGCCAGACCCATCTTACAATGAGCAGTTCTTC	CASSQGTSGGPDPSYNEQFF
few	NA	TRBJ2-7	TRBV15	TGTGCCACCAGCAGAGAAATCGGGACGGACTACTACGAGCAGTACTTC	CATSREIGTDYYEQYF
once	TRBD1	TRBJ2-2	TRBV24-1	TGTGCCACCAGTGATAGTAGACAGGGAGACACCGGGGAGCTGTTTTTT	CATSDSRQGDTGELFF
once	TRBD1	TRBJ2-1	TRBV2	TGTGCCAGCAGGGACAGGACCGAGCAGTTCTTC	CASRDRTEQFF
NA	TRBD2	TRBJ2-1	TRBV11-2	TGTGCCAGCAGCTTAGGGAGCGGGGGCAATGAGCAGTTCTTC	CASSLGSGGNEQFF